One sample yielded the 7 T cell receptor beta chains listed below, sequenced in a study of tumor and adjacent non-tumor tissue in lung cancer. Three rounds of nested PCR, following a modified ARM-PCR protocol, produced the TCRbeta library. TCRdb redid the calling of the multiplex PCR reads with MiXCR, one entry per CDR3 protein. In the table there are more than 120,000 distinct CDR3 sequences, approximately 64% of which are singletons. The template was RNA from unsorted bulk tissue. Sample: lung tumor tissue. These receptors were obtained from a man in his sixties with small cell lung cancer.

As to this clonotype: At one end the junction does not follow the germline gene, possibly because of a read error. The rearrangement uses TRBV6-6 and TRBJ2-5; TRBD2 matches at 9 bases. The CDR3 extends over 12 amino acids. Per the germline V gene, CDR1 is MNHNY and CDR2 is SVGAGI (reference sequence). The CDR3 bases are TGTTCCAGCGGAGGACTAGCGGAGACCCAGTACTTC. Its translation: CSSGGLAETQYF.

This clonotype was counted between two and nine times. CDR3 DNA sequence: TGCGCCAGCAAAGTCCTAGCGGGTAACAATGAGCAGTTCTTC. It encodes CASKVLAGNNEQFF. The V call is TRBV5-1, the J call TRBJ2-1, with 8 bases identical to TRBD2. Germline values: CDR1 SGHRS, CDR2 YFSETQ. The CDR3 loop spans 14 amino acids. Trimming at V came to 6 bases and at J to 5 bases, leaving 7 bases not matched to a gene.

This clonotype has ten or more counts. The chain employs TRBV20-1 and TRBJ2-1, with no clear D. V lost 3 bases and J lost 6, with 3 bases in between. This CDR3 is built from 10 residues. Germline CDR1 is DFQATT and CDR2 is SNEGSKA (reference sequence). CDR3 coding DNA: TGCAGTGCTAGTCTCAATGAGCAGTTCTTC. This codes for CSASLNEQFF.

The chain uses TRBV6-5 and TRBJ1-4; D gene ambiguous. Per the germline V gene, CDR1 is MNHEY and CDR2 is SVGAGI. This CDR3 region has 13 residues. The V end was cut by 10 bases, the J end by 11 bases, with 20 bases between. The DNA for the CDR3 is TGTGCCAACAGAAAAGGCCCGATGGGTAAACTGTTTTTT. Its protein product is CANRKGPMGKLFF.

The genes are TRBV20-1 and TRBJ1-6; weak D call: TRBD1 (6 bases). Germline assignment: CDR1 DFQATT and CDR2 SNEGSKA (reference sequence). Trimming removed 4 bases at V and 10 bases at J, with 20 bases between. The CDR3 consists of 15 residues. DNA for the CDR3: TGCAGTGCTATAATCCCGGGACACGGAAACTCACCCCTCCACTTT. Residues: CSAIIPGHGNSPLHF.

Comment on this clonotype: A much larger clone lies a single base off, so this may be a read error. The chain couples TRBV12-3 or TRBV12-4 to TRBJ1-3; D remains unclear. The CDR3 runs to 14 residues. V gave up 5 bases and J gave up 1 base, with 9 bases separating them. The CDR3 here is CASSHTRSGNTIYF. For the CDR3, the DNA is TGTGCCAGCAGTCACACCAGATCTGGAAACACCATATATTTT.

To note about this clonotype: One end of the junction varies from germline; a read error may be responsible. V usage is TRBV25-1 and J usage is TRBJ1-1; the D gene is possibly TRBD1 (6 bases). Germline CDR1 and CDR2: MGHDK and SYGVNS. The CDR3 is 15 residues long. As DNA, the CDR3 is TGTGCCAACAGTGGACTAGGAGGGGGGAACACTGAAGCTTTCTTT. Protein sequence: CANSGLGGGNTEAFF.